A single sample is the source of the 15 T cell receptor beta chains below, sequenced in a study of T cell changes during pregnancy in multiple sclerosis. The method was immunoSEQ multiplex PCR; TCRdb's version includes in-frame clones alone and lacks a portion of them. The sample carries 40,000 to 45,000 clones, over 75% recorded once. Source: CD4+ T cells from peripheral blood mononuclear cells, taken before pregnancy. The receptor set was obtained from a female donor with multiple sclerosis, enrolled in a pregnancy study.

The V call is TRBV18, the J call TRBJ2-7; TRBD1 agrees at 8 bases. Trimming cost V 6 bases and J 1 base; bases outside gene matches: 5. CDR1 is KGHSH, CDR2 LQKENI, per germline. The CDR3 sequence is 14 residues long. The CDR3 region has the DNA TGTGCCAGCTCGCTCGGGACAGGATCCTACGAGCAGTACTTC. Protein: CASSLGTGSYEQYF.

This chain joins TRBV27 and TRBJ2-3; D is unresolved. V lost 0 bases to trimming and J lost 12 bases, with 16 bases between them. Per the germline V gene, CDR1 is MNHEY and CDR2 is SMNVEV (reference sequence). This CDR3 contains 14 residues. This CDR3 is CASSLSGSVAPQYF. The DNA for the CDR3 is TGTGCCAGCAGTTTATCGGGCTCGGTGGCTCCTCAGTATTTT.

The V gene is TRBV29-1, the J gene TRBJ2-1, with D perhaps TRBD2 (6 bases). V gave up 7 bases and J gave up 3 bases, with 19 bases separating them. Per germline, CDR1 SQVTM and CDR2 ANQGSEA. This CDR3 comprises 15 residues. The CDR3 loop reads CSGRGAGGDYNEQFF. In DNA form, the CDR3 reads TGCAGCGGCCGCGGGGCGGGCGGGGACTACAATGAGCAGTTCTTC.

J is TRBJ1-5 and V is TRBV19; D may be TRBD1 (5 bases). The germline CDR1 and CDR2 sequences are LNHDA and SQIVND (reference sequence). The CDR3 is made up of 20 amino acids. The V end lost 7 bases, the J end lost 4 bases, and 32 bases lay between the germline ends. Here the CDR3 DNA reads TGTGCCAGTAACTTAGGGGCTGGACGTCATAGATCCACCATAAATCAGCCCCAGCATTTT. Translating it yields CASNLGAGRHRSTINQPQHF.

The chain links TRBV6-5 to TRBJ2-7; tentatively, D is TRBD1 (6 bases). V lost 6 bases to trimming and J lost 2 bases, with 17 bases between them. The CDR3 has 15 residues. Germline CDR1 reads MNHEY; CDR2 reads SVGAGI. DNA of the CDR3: TGTGCCAGCAGATCAGGGGTCCAGGTCCCCTACGAGCAGTACTTC. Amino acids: CASRSGVQVPYEQYF.

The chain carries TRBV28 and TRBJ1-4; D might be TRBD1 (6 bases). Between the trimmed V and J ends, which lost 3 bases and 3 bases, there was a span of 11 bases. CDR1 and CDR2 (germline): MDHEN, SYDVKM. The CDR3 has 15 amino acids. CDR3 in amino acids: CASSLGAGANEKLFF. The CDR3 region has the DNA TGTGCCAGCAGTTTGGGCGCAGGGGCTAATGAAAAACTGTTTTTT.

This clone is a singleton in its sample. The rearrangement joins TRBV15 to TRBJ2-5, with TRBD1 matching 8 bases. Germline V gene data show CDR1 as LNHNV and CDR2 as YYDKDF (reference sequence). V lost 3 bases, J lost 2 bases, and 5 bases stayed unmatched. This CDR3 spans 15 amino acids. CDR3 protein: CATSRTGALQETQYF. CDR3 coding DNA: TGTGCCACCAGCAGGACAGGGGCCCTGCAAGAGACCCAGTACTTC.

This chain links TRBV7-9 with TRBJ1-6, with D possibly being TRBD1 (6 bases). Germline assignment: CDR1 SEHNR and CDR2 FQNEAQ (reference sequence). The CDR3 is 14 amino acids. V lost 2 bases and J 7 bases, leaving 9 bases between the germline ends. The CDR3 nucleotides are TGTGCCAGCAGCTTACAGGGGCGAAATTCACCCCTCCACTTT. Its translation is CASSLQGRNSPLHF.

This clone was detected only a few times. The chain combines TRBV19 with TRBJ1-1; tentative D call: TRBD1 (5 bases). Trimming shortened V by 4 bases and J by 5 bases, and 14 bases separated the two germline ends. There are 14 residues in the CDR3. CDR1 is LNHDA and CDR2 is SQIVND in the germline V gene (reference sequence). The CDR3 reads CASSRDGRATEAFF. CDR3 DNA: TGTGCCAGTAGTAGGGACGGGAGGGCGACTGAAGCTTTCTTT.

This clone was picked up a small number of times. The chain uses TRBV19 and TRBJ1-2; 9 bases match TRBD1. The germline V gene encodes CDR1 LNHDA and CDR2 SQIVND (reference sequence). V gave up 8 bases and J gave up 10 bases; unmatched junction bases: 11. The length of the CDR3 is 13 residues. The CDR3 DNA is TGTGCCAGTTTCACGGGACAGGGAGGTTACTACACCTTC. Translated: CASFTGQGGYYTF.

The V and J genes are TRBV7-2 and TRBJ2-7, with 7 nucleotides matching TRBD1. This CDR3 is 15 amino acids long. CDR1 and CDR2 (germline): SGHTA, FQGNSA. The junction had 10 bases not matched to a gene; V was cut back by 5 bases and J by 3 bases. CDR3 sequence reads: CASSIVGRGNYEQYF. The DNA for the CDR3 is TGTGCCAGCAGCATAGTCGGCAGGGGGAACTACGAGCAGTACTTC.

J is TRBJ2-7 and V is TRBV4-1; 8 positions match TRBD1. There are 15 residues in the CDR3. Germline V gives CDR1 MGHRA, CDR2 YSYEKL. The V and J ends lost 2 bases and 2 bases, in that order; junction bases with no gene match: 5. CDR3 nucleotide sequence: TGCGCCAGCAGCCAAAGACAGGGGTCCCCCTACGAGCAGTACTTC. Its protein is CASSQRQGSPYEQYF.

The CDR3 sequence is CASSLRQSSGANVLTF. CDR3 sequence (DNA): TGTGCCAGCAGTTTAAGACAGAGCTCTGGGGCCAACGTCCTGACTTTC. The chain joins TRBV27 to TRBJ2-6, with D possibly TRBD1 on 5 matching bases. Trimming pared 2 bases from V and 0 bases from J, leaving 8 bases between. The CDR3 is made up of 16 amino acids. Germline V gives CDR1 MNHEY, CDR2 SMNVEV (reference sequence).

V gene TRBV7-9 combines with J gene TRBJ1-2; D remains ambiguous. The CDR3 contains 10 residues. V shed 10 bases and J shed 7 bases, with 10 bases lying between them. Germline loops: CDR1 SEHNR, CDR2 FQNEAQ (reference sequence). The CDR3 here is CATMEGGYTF. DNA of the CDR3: TGTGCCACCATGGAGGGTGGCTACACCTTC.

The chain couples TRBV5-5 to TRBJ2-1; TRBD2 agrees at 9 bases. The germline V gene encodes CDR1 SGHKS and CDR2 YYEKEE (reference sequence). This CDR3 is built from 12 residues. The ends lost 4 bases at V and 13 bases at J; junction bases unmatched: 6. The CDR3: CASSVIAGEQFF. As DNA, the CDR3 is TGTGCCAGCAGCGTAATAGCGGGGGAACAGTTCTTC. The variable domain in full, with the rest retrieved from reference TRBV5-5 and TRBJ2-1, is DAGVTQSPTHLIKTRGQQVTLRCSPISGHKSVSWYQQVLGQGPQFIFQYYEKEERGRGNFPDRFSARQFPNYSSELNVNALLLGDSALYLCASSVIAGEQFFGPGTRLTVL.